The clone carrying this T cell receptor (beta chain) showed up just a few times. Using RNA transcripts as the source, TCR beta CDR3 regions were amplified. Using the HTBI primer set, a first-round RT-PCR was run on the TCR CDR3. One entry per CDR3 protein results from TCRdb running MiXCR on the multiplex PCR reads. The sample includes 700,000 or so distinct CDR3 sequences, 16% of them seen just once. The data were taken from a study of T cells in Graves' hyperthyroidism and ophthalmopathy. Criteria for exclusion of patients were uncontrolled infection, other autoimmune disease, pregnancy or lactation. Diagnosis relied on clinical symptoms, serum thyroxine and TRAb, thyroid ultrasound and orbital computed tomography. This CDR3 is built from 14 residues. Trimming shortened V by 8 bases and J by 5 bases, and 13 bases separated the two germline ends. Germline assignment: CDR1 SNHLY and CDR2 FYNNEI.

The source is a man younger than 30 with Graves' hyperthyroidism. Sequencing was done on a sample of blood. V and J are TRBV2 and TRBJ2-6; D not certain. CDR3 nucleotide sequence: TGTGCCAGCGATGAAGGCTGGAGGGCCAACGTCCTGACTTTC. Protein sequence: CASDEGWRANVLTF.